The rows below give T cell receptor beta chains drawn from one sample of a study of T cells after yellow fever vaccination. Via MiXCR, TCRdb re-called the 5' RACE reads, giving one row per CDR3 protein. The sample includes about 75,000 distinct CDR3 sequences, more than 5.5% seen only once; the top ten take approximately 28%. The sequencing here drew on CD8+ T cells sorted from PBMCs, taken roughly 10 days after the first yellow fever vaccination. The receptors were gathered from a man younger than 35 who received the YFV17D yellow fever vaccine. Both conserved end residues are part of each CDR3. The D gene is left open where the match is weak. Only some rows state a clone size, as once, few, many or a class for expanded clones.

D	V	size	J	CDR3	DNA
TRBD2	TRBV7-9	many	TRBJ2-7	CASSLGQGLAAYF	TGTGCCAGCAGCTTAGGACAGGGACTAGCGGCTTACTTC
-	TRBV12-5	many	TRBJ1-6	CASGLQDTRPSPLHF	TGTGCTAGTGGATTACAGGACACTAGGCCCTCACCCCTCCACTTT
TRBD1	TRBV15	few	TRBJ2-5	CATSSGGTEAAETQYF	TGTGCCACCAGCTCAGGGGGTACGGAGGCCGCGGAGACCCAGTACTTC
TRBD1	TRBV29-1	many	TRBJ1-5	CSVTGTGDPLSNQPQHF	TGCAGCGTTACCGGGACAGGGGACCCATTGAGCAATCAGCCCCAGCATTTT
-	TRBV15	-	TRBJ2-5	CVTSRDGYSGVETQYF	TGTGTCACCAGCAGAGATGGCTACTCCGGTGTGGAGACCCAGTACTTC
-	TRBV4-3	many	TRBJ1-4	CASSQGDRSNEKLFF	TGCGCCAGCAGCCAAGGTGACAGGAGCAATGAAAAACTGTTTTTT
TRBD2	TRBV4-1	few	TRBJ2-3	CASSRYSQAGGLFRTDTQYF	TGCGCCAGCAGCCGGTATTCCCAAGCGGGGGGGCTATTCCGCACAGATACGCAGTATTTT
TRBD2	TRBV7-2	-	TRBJ2-7	CASSAGLAGVVYEQYF	TGTGCCAGCAGCGCGGGACTAGCGGGCGTGGTTTACGAGCAGTACTTC
-	TRBV5-6	many	TRBJ1-5	CASSKENQPQHF	TGTGCCAGCAGCAAAGAGAATCAGCCCCAGCATTTT
-	TRBV6-1	-	TRBJ1-3	CASSEPRVIGNTIYF	TGTGCCAGCAGTGAACCCAGGGTAATTGGAAACACCATATATTTT
-	TRBV2	many	TRBJ2-7	CASGGWVDRSYEQYF	TGTGCCAGCGGAGGATGGGTGGACAGATCCTACGAGCAGTACTTC
-	TRBV11-2	many	TRBJ1-3	CASSLGNTIYF	TGTGCCAGCAGCCTAGGAAACACCATATATTTT
-	TRBV7-3	many	TRBJ2-3	CASSPTGRFTDTQYF	TGTGCCAGCAGTCCGACAGGGAGGTTCACAGATACGCAGTATTTT
TRBD1	TRBV6-1	few	TRBJ2-1	CASSPLDRGIHNEQFF	TGTGCCAGCAGCCCTCTTGACAGGGGAATCCACAATGAGCAGTTCTTC
-	TRBV15	-	TRBJ2-6	CATSRDTVTPGANVLTF	TGTGCCACCAGCAGAGATACAGTAACCCCTGGGGCCAACGTCCTGACTTTC
TRBD1	TRBV4-3	many	TRBJ2-3	CASSQGDRGPDTQYF	TGCGCCAGCAGCCAAGGAGACAGGGGCCCAGATACGCAGTATTTT
-	TRBV5-1	few	TRBJ2-2	CASAMAGTGELFF	TGCGCCAGCGCTATGGCGGGTACCGGGGAGCTGTTTTTT
-	TRBV4-1	many	TRBJ1-3	CASSNPSISGNTIYF	TGCGCCAGCAGCAACCCATCGATTTCTGGAAACACCATATATTTT
-	TRBV4-1	many	TRBJ2-7	CASSQSKAYEQYF	TGCGCCAGCAGCCAAAGTAAGGCCTACGAGCAGTACTTC